These 16 T cell receptor beta chains share one sample of origin, sequenced in a study of blood T cell repertoires in COVID-19. The assay was immunoSEQ multiplex PCR, and TCRdb's table has in-frame clones only and misses some. The sample holds over 130,000 clones; about 81% are singletons and the top ten take approximately 4.1%. Sequenced input: peripheral blood. The receptors stem from a woman older than 75 with acute or convalescent COVID-19.

This clone has only one observation. The rearrangement uses TRBV27 and TRBJ2-1; 8 bases are shared with TRBD1. The germline CDR1 and CDR2 sequences are MNHEY and SMNVEV (reference sequence). CDR3 length equals 15 residues. V shed 2 bases, J shed 7 bases, and the junction held 7 bases outside the gene matches. CDR3 coding DNA: TGTGCCAGCAGTTTAACTTGGACAGGGCGAAATGAGCAGTTCTTC. This sequence encodes CASSLTWTGRNEQFF.

This clone was observed once. The V call is TRBV21-1, the J call TRBJ2-5; the DNA was not compared with TRBD1, the D call given in the table. TRBV21-1 is a known pseudogene. CDR3 size: 13 residues. CDR3 sequence (DNA): TGTGCCAGCAGCTCCTACAGGGGCGAGACCCAGTACTTC. Translating gives CASSSYRGETQYF.

The chain couples TRBV12-3 or TRBV12-4 to TRBJ2-7; D is ambiguous. There are 12 residues in the CDR3. The germline V and J ends were trimmed by 3 bases and 5 bases, with 8 bases remaining between them. CDR3 sequence reads: CASSFTANEQYF. CDR3 in DNA: TGTGCCAGCAGTTTTACAGCAAACGAGCAGTACTTC.

The chain carries TRBV6-5 and TRBJ2-6, with TRBD1 matching 7 bases. The V segment lost 7 bases and the J segment 2 bases; nucleotides outside the gene matches: 5. The CDR3 spans 15 residues. The germline V gene has CDR1 MNHEY and CDR2 SVGAGI. The CDR3 region is CASNAQGAGANVLTF. The CDR3 DNA reads as TGTGCCAGCAACGCGCAGGGGGCTGGGGCCAACGTCCTGACTTTC.

The rearrangement uses TRBV7-9 and TRBJ2-3; possibly TRBD1 for D (5 bases). V was pared by 6 bases and J by 5 bases, with 18 bases between. The CDR3 covers 15 residues. The germline V gene encodes CDR1 SEHNR and CDR2 FQNEAQ (reference sequence). The CDR3 reads CASSPLGRTQDTQYF. CDR3 sequence (DNA): TGTGCCAGCAGTCCCCTGGGGCGTACACAAGATACGCAGTATTTT.

The chain carries TRBV27 and TRBJ2-5, with TRBD2 matching 10 bases. The V gene's germline CDR1 is MNHEY and CDR2 SMNVEV (reference sequence). Trimming cost V 4 bases and J 5 bases; bases outside gene matches: 7. CDR3 length equals 15 residues. The CDR3 loop is CASSSLAGARETQYF. For the CDR3, the DNA is TGTGCCAGCAGTTCCCTAGCGGGGGCCCGGGAGACCCAGTACTTC.

The chain employs TRBV7-3 and TRBJ2-2, with 10 bases lining up with TRBD2. V shed 5 bases and J 6 bases; nucleotides not matched to a gene: 6. Germline CDR1 reads SGHTA; CDR2 reads FQGTGA. This CDR3 comprises 15 residues. CDR3 protein: CASSPGLAGAGELFF. CDR3 in DNA: TGTGCCAGCAGCCCCGGGCTAGCGGGGGCCGGGGAGCTGTTTTTT. The whole variable domain, filled in from reference TRBV7-3 and TRBJ2-2, reads GAGVSQTPSNKVTEKGKYVELRCDPISGHTALYWYRQSLGQGPEFLIYFQGTGAADDSGLPNDRFFAVRPEGSVSTLKIQRTERGDSAVYLCASSPGLAGAGELFFGEGSRLTVL.

The chain's CDR3 is CSASGDTAFF. In DNA form, the CDR3 reads TGCAGTGCTAGTGGGGACACAGCTTTCTTT. V is TRBV20-1 and J is TRBJ1-1, with D maybe TRBD1 (6 bases). The V gene lost 3 bases and the J gene lost 10 bases, with 9 bases spanning the gap. The germline V gene encodes CDR1 DFQATT and CDR2 SNEGSKA (reference sequence). This CDR3 is 10 amino acids long.

This clone was picked up one time. The chain links TRBV4-1 to TRBJ2-5; TRBD1 matches 9 bases. The CDR3 runs 19 residues. V dropped 1 base and J dropped 5; count of bases not matched to a gene: 17. Germline CDR1 and CDR2: MGHRA and YSYEKL. CDR3 loop: CASSQVEIQGARGTETQYF. CDR3 bases: TGCGCCAGCAGCCAAGTAGAAATACAGGGGGCGCGTGGTACTGAGACCCAGTACTTC.

This clone has just one count. The chain links TRBV28 to TRBJ2-5; the match to TRBD2 covers 7 bases. V shed 2 bases and J 5 bases; nucleotides not matched to a gene: 5. This CDR3 comprises 14 residues. Germline CDR1 MDHEN, CDR2 SYDVKM. The CDR3 reads CASSLMREWETQYF. The CDR3 DNA follows: TGTGCCAGCAGTTTAATGCGGGAGTGGGAGACCCAGTACTTC.

The V call is TRBV7-3, the J call TRBJ2-7, with TRBD2 matching 8 bases. J was trimmed by 2 bases and V by 1 base; bases with no gene match: 1. This CDR3 is 14 amino acids long. Germline V lookup: CDR1 SGHTA, CDR2 FQGTGA. The CDR3 loop is CASSLSSGAYEQYF. CDR3 DNA sequence: TGTGCCAGCAGCTTAAGTAGCGGGGCCTACGAGCAGTACTTC.

V usage is TRBV28 and J usage is TRBJ1-2, with 8 bases matching TRBD1. Trimming cost V 7 bases and J 2 bases; bases outside gene matches: 15. Germline V gene lookup returns CDR1 MDHEN and CDR2 SYDVKM. The CDR3 loop spans 17 amino acids. In DNA form, the CDR3 reads TGTGCCAGCACCCCCCTCCTAACAGGGGGGGAAAACTATGGCTACACCTTC. Amino acid sequence: CASTPLLTGGENYGYTF.

The rearrangement links TRBV27 to TRBJ1-2; 7 bases fit TRBD1. CDR1 MNHEY and CDR2 SMNVEV come from the germline V gene (reference sequence). CDR3 length: 15 amino acids. V shed 2 bases, J shed 8 bases, and the junction held 11 bases outside the gene matches. The CDR3 DNA sequence: TGTGCCAGCAGTTTACTGACAGGGTCCGCTAGGGGCTACACCTTC. It is translated as CASSLLTGSARGYTF.

The J gene is TRBJ2-1, the V gene TRBV5-4; D unresolved. From germline, CDR1 is SGHNT and CDR2 YYREEE (reference sequence). V was trimmed by 4 bases and J by 12 bases, leaving 17 bases between them. The CDR3 is made up of 13 amino acids. CDR3 residues: CASSRSSSHGQFF. The CDR3 region has the DNA TGTGCCAGCAGCAGATCTAGTTCCCATGGGCAGTTCTTC.

The sample holds one count of this clone. The genes are TRBV5-4 and TRBJ2-7, with 7 bases matching TRBD1. The length of the CDR3 is 12 residues. V shed 4 bases and J 6 bases; nucleotides not matched to a gene: 4. The germline gives CDR1 SGHNT, CDR2 YYREEE (reference sequence). The CDR3 nucleotides are TGTGCCAGCAGCGTCCCAGGGGGCGAGCAGTACTTC. It is translated as CASSVPGGEQYF.

The V call is TRBV10-3, the J call TRBJ2-1, with a weak D call TRBD2 (5 bases). Germline CDR1 and CDR2: ENHRY and SYGVKD. V lost 6 bases to trimming and J lost 5 bases, with 11 bases between them. The length of the CDR3 is 13 residues. As DNA, the CDR3 is TGTGCCATCAGGGAGGACGGGAACAATGAGCAGTTCTTC. Translation: CAIREDGNNEQFF.